This T cell receptor (beta chain) was sequenced during a study of T-cell reconstitution after alpha-beta-depleted transplantation in children (TCRdb year 2016). As for the study more broadly: Using TCR repertoire profiling, the study quantitatively followed how T-cell immune reconstitution unfolded in children after TCRalphabeta/CD19-depleted allogeneic hematopoietic cell transplantation.

The germline V gene supplies CDR1 SQVTM and CDR2 ANQGSEA. Relative to germline, V is missing 6 bases and J is missing 2 bases, with 10 bases of the junction outside any gene match. The CDR3 measures 14 amino acids from cysteine to phenylalanine. Of all the DNA, just the CDR3 is kept, 42 bases in frame from base 1. The treatment or condition label of this sample denotes: allogeneic hematopoietic cell transplantation with graft depleted of TCRalphabeta T cells and CD19 B cells. Transplant recipients were children who received TCRalphabeta/CD19-depleted allogeneic hematopoietic cell grafts. Libraries were constructed by PCR. Sequencing relied on an Illumina HiSeq 2500. Molecular barcoding was employed in the preparation of TCR libraries, with unique molecular identifiers being used to normalize TCRbeta repertoire quantification. In-frame beta chains were kept once TCRdb had trimmed the public reads at Q25 with fastp and called clones with MiXCR. Duplicate CDR3 protein sequences are folded into a single record with the most common DNA and genes. The sample contains under 300,000 distinct CDR3 sequences, about 9.9% of them found a single time. About 25% of the sample goes to the ten largest clones.

The study at large found these results: The apparently early recovery of alphabetaT-cell counts about two months after transplant reportedly depended on only several hundred rapidly expanded clones that came from non-depleted graft cells. Hyperexpanded clone frequencies declined over subsequent months; after one year, T-cell counts and TCRbeta diversity were mostly attributed to newly produced T cells. In some patients, the high TCRbeta diversity seen at day 60 was put down to recipient T cells and intrathymic progenitors that had survived conditioning.

This clonotype was counted at least ten times. No cognate antigen has been identified for it. Per-nucleotide qualities are absent, and no much larger clonotype sits a single base away. The chain was built from TRBV29-1 and TRBJ2-7; 7 bases in the junction line up with TRBD2. The source of this sequence is a male patient aged 2 to 10 who had a stem cell transplant for chronic granulomatous disease, so the T cells may come from the graft donor. This specimen consisted of peripheral blood, obtained 180 days after TCRalphabeta/CD19-depleted stem cell transplant. Here the CDR3 is given as CSVRAGAPPYEQYF. The base sequence is TGCAGCGTGAGGGCGGGAGCCCCCCCCTACGAGCAGTACTTC.